The next 8 T cell receptor beta chains were all read from a single sample in a study of blood T cell repertoires in COVID-19. Libraries were prepared by immunoSEQ multiplex PCR; TCRdb keeps only in-frame clonotypes and omits some of them. The table lists roughly 110,000 clones, approximately 78% of them singletons. Material: peripheral blood. The receptors originated from a man in his 70s with acute or convalescent COVID-19.

This sequence joins TRBV5-1 and TRBJ2-1, with 8 nucleotides matching TRBD1. The CDR3 runs to 15 residues. V gave up 4 bases and J gave up 8 bases; unmatched junction bases: 11. Germline CDR1 SGHRS, CDR2 YFSETQ. CDR3 sequence reads: CASSPGTGSLYEQFF. CDR3 DNA sequence: TGCGCCAGCAGCCCCGGGACAGGAAGCCTCTATGAGCAGTTCTTC.

This sequence joins TRBV6-5 and TRBJ2-7; D remains unclear. Between the trimmed V and J ends, which lost 0 bases and 9 bases, there was a span of 9 bases. The CDR3 is 12 residues long. The germline gives CDR1 MNHEY, CDR2 SVGAGI. The CDR3 region is CASSYSTGAQYF. CDR3 nucleotides: TGTGCCAGCAGTTACTCGACGGGTGCGCAGTACTTC.

This clone was seen a few times. CDR3: CASSLATQNTEAFF. The CDR3 nucleotides read TGCGCCAGCAGCTTGGCGACTCAGAACACTGAAGCTTTCTTT. This chain connects TRBV5-1 to TRBJ1-1; D is ambiguous. The CDR3 covers 14 residues. Per germline, CDR1 SGHRS and CDR2 YFSETQ. V lost 0 bases, J lost 1 base, and 7 bases lay in between.

Only a few counts were recorded for this clone. The chain uses TRBV29-1 and TRBJ2-7; D call uncertain. The V end lost 8 bases, the J end lost 5 bases, and 13 bases lay between the germline ends. The CDR3 is made up of 11 amino acids. Germline CDR1 reads SQVTM; CDR2 reads ANQGSEA. CDR3 region: CSSYYRDEQYF. As DNA, the CDR3 is TGCAGCTCCTATTACCGGGACGAGCAGTACTTC.

V gene TRBV9 combines with J gene TRBJ1-3, with D tentatively TRBD1 (6 bases). CDR1 is SGDLS, CDR2 YYNGEE, per germline. V dropped 0 bases and J dropped 2 bases, with 9 bases sitting between them. The CDR3 length is 15 residues. DNA of the CDR3: TGTGCCAGCAGCGTAGGGACAGAAGCTGGAAACACCATATATTTT. Amino acids: CASSVGTEAGNTIYF. The full variable domain, its missing parts supplied by reference TRBV9 and TRBJ1-3, is DSGVTQTPKHLITATGQRVTLRCSPRSGDLSVYWYQQSLDQGLQFLIQYYNGEERAKGNILERFSAQQFPDLHSELNLSSLELGDSALYFCASSVGTEAGNTIYFGEGSWLTVV.

The rearrangement uses TRBV19 and TRBJ1-2; 8 positions match TRBD1. Germline V gives CDR1 LNHDA, CDR2 SQIVND (reference sequence). The CDR3 totals 15 residues. V lost 4 bases and J lost 1; bases outside the gene matches: 5. CDR3: CASSTGQAINYGYTF. The CDR3, as DNA: TGTGCCAGTAGTACGGGACAGGCGATTAACTATGGCTACACCTTC.

This chain links TRBV7-9 with TRBJ1-2; TRBD1 matches at 7 bases. The CDR3 consists of 18 residues. V dropped 3 bases and J dropped 7; count of bases not matched to a gene: 20. CDR1 SEHNR and CDR2 FQNEAQ come from the germline V gene (reference sequence). The CDR3 DNA sequence: TGTGCCAGCAGCTTGGGACAGCAGTTAAACCAACTTCTCAGTGGCTACACCTTC. It is translated as CASSLGQQLNQLLSGYTF.

The J gene is TRBJ1-5, the V gene TRBV28; 11 nucleotides align to TRBD1. The CDR3 runs to 14 residues. The junction had 1 base not matched to a gene; V was cut back by 4 bases and J by 5 bases. Germline V gives CDR1 MDHEN, CDR2 SYDVKM. CDR3 protein: CASSSGQGDQPQHF. CDR3 bases: TGTGCCAGCAGTTCGGGACAGGGGGATCAGCCCCAGCATTTT.